One and the same sample provided the 8 T cell receptor beta chains below, sequenced in a study of cytomegalovirus exposure and HLA in healthy donors. Primers included in the PCR were 60 Vbeta and 13 Jbeta primers. Assay: immunoSEQ multiplex PCR; the TCRdb copy retains only in-frame clones and omits some. The profile shows roughly 230,000 clones, about 85% of them singletons. The specimen sequenced was PBMCs. Receptors were obtained from a girl aged 2 to 10 in good health and CMV-seronegative.

The chain employs TRBV14 and TRBJ1-1; 9 nucleotides line up with TRBD1. V shed 1 base and J 1 base; nucleotides not matched to a gene: 7. Germline-derived CDR1 and CDR2 are SGHDN and FVKESK. The CDR3 consists of 17 residues. The CDR3 DNA sequence: TGTGCCAGCAGCCAAGTTAACAGGGGGCATGGGAACACTGAAGCTTTCTTT. Its translation is CASSQVNRGHGNTEAFF.

The rearrangement links TRBV2 to TRBJ2-7; TRBD2 is a possible D gene (6 bases). This CDR3 has 16 residues. Germline CDR1 is SNHLY and CDR2 is FYNNEI. V lost 3 bases and J lost 0, with 15 bases in between. This chain's CDR3 is CASSEVSAGISYEQYF. The CDR3 coding sequence is TGTGCCAGCAGTGAGGTATCTGCGGGAATCTCCTACGAGCAGTACTTC.

The gene calls are TRBV6-5 and TRBJ2-7; 7 bases match TRBD2. With 2 bases clipped from V and 4 bases from J, the junction kept 5 bases outside the gene matches. The CDR3 loop spans 14 amino acids. Germline values: CDR1 MNHEY, CDR2 SVGAGI. CDR3 residues: CASSYGGVPYEQYF. The CDR3 nucleotides are TGTGCCAGCAGTTACGGGGGGGTCCCGTACGAGCAGTACTTC.

This chain joins TRBV30 and TRBJ1-1; D unresolved. CDR1 GTSNPN and CDR2 SVGIG come from the germline V gene (reference sequence). Between the trimmed V and J ends, which lost 0 bases and 4 bases, there was a span of 12 bases. The CDR3 spans 14 residues. CDR3 sequence reads: CAWSVSGYVTEAFF. CDR3 nucleotides: TGTGCCTGGAGTGTGTCAGGCTATGTCACTGAAGCTTTCTTT.

This sequence joins TRBV7-9 and TRBJ1-2; weak D call: TRBD1 (6 bases). V lost 2 bases and J lost 4, with 11 bases in between. This CDR3 contains 14 residues. CDR1 SEHNR and CDR2 FQNEAQ come from the germline V gene (reference sequence). The DNA for the CDR3 is TGTGCCAGCAGCTTACGGACAGACATCTATGGCTACACCTTC. Translated: CASSLRTDIYGYTF.

The chain carries TRBV6-1 and TRBJ2-1; 11 nucleotides agree with TRBD2. This CDR3 is 16 amino acids long. V trimming: 4 bases; J trimming: 10 bases; junction bases outside the gene matches: 12. Germline V gene sequence: CDR1 MNHNS, CDR2 SASEGT. Here the CDR3 DNA reads TGTGCCAGCAGTGCCTTAGCGGGGGGGGGCCTTTGGGAGCAGTTCTTC. It is translated as CASSALAGGGLWEQFF.

Points on this clone: The same CDR3 arises from other DNA sequences in this sample as well. The CDR3 protein is CASSLGRQETQYF. DNA of the CDR3: TGTGCCAGCTCCCTAGGGAGGCAAGAGACCCAGTACTTC. The rearrangement joins TRBV18 to TRBJ2-5, with D perhaps matching TRBD2 (6 bases). This CDR3 has 13 residues. Trimming shortened V by 6 bases and J by 2 bases, and 10 bases separated the two germline ends. The germline V gene encodes CDR1 KGHSH and CDR2 LQKENI.

J is TRBJ2-5 and V is TRBV7-9, with TRBD1 as a possible D gene (6 bases). CDR3 length: 14 amino acids. Germline V lookup: CDR1 SEHNR, CDR2 FQNEAQ (reference sequence). V shed 7 bases and J shed 2 bases, with 14 bases lying between them. The CDR3 bases are TGTGCCAGCATCAAATTGGGACAACAAGAGACCCAGTACTTC. Its protein is CASIKLGQQETQYF.